The source of this T cell receptor (beta chain) is a study of blood T cell repertoires in COVID-19. Overall study context: Some COVID-19 samples were acute and others convalescent; all came from the United States, Italy and Spain. T cells, B-cell-depleted T cells, or PBMCs supplied cDNA or gDNA.

In the source study's methods: Reference gene primer amplification in the assay estimated nucleated cell counts. The data were produced by immunoSEQ multiplex PCR, yet TCRdb's version contains in-frame clones alone and is incomplete. V and J calls and clone size are given by that table; D and trimming were obtained from the DNA. The sample carries some 190,000 clones, approximately 81% recorded once. This receptor was taken from a human donor in a cohort sampled during active COVID-19. The sample was peripheral blood.

CDR3 sequence: CASSQDLPQGRYRGYTF. The DNA for the CDR3 is TGTGCCAGCAGCCAAGATCTTCCCCAGGGCCGTTATCGTGGCTACACCTTC. The chain joins TRBV3-1 (or the pseudogene TRBV3-2) to TRBJ1-2; perhaps TRBD1 as D (5 bases). V was pared by 0 bases and J by 7 bases, with 21 bases between. Per germline, CDR1 LGHDT and CDR2 YNNKEL (reference sequence). The CDR3 is 17 residues long.